This entry concerns a single TCR beta chain. The antigen is not known. One entry per CDR3 protein results from TCRdb running MiXCR on the 5' RACE reads. The repertoire holds around 890,000 distinct CDR3 sequences, with over 9.5% as singletons. Trimming removed 4 bases from V and 6 bases from J, with 15 bases in between. CDR3 length equals 14 residues. CDR1 is SGHNT, CDR2 YENEEA, per germline. These data belong to a study of CD8 T cells in ankylosing spondylitis. Study-wide results and caveats: There was a TCR beta motif, made of fewer than 10 highly homologous variants, that appeared characteristic of ankylosing spondylitis blood. It was reported that disease-linked clones were significantly enriched in matched ankylosing spondylitis synovial fluid.

The sequencing sample was made of blood, either unsorted or a sorted T cell fraction (not recorded which). This chain connects TRBV11-3 to TRBJ1-2; D is possibly TRBD1 (5 bases). The sequence derives from a male donor with ankylosing spondylitis. This chain's CDR3 is CASSSPGGRDGYTF. DNA of the CDR3: TGTGCCAGCAGCTCCCCCGGGGGTAGGGATGGCTACACCTTC.